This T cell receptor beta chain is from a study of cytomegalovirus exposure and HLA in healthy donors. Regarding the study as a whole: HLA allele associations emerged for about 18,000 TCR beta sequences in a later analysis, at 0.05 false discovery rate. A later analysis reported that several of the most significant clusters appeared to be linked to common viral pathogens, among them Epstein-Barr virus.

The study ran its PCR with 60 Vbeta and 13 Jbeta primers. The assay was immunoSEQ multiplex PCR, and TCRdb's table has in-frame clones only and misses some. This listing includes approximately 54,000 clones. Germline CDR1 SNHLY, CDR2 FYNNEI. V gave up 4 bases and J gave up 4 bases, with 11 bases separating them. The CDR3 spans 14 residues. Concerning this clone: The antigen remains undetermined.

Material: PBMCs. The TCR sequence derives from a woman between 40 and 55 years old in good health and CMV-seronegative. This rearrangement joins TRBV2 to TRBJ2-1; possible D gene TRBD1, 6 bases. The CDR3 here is CASSASGDYNEQFF. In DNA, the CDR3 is TGTGCCAGCAGTGCGTCAGGGGATTACAATGAGCAGTTCTTC. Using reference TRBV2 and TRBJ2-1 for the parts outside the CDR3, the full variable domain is EPEVTQTPSHQVTQMGQEVILRCVPISNHLYFYWYRQILGQKVEFLVSFYNNEISEKSEIFDDQFSVERPDGSNFTLKIRSTKLEDSAMYFCASSASGDYNEQFFGPGTRLTVL.